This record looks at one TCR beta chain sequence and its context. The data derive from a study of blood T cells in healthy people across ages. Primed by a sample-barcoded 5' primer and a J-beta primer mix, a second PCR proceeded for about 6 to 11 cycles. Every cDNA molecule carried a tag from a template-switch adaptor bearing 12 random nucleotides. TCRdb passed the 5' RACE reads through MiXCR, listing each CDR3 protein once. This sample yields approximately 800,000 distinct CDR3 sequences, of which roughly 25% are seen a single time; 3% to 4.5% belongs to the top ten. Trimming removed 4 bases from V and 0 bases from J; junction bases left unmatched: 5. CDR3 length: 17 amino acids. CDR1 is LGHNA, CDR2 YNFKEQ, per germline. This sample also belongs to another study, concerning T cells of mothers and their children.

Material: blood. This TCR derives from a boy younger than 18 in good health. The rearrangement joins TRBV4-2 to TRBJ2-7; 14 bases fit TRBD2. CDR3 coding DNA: TGTGCCAGCAGCCCCCGGACTAGCGGGAGGACCTCCTACGAGCAGTACTTC. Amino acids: CASSPRTSGRTSYEQYF.